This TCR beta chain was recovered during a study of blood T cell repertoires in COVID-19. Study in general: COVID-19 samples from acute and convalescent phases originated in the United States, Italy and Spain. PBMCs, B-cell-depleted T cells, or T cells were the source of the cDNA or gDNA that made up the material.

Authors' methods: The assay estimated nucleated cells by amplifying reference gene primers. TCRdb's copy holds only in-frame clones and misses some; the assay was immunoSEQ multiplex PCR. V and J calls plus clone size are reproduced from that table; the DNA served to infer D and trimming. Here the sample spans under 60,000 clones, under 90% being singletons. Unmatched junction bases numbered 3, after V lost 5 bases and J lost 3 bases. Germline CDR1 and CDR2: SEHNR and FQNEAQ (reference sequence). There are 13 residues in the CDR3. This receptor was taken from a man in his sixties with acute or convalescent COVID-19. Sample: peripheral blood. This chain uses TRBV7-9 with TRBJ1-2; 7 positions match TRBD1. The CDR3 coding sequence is TGTGCCAGCAGCCGAGACAGGGACTATGGCTACACCTTC. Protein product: CASSRDRDYGYTF. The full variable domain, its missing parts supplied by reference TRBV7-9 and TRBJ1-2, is DTGVSQNPRHKITKRGQNVTFRCDPISEHNRLYWYRQTLGQGPEFLTYFQNEAQLEKSRLLSDRFSAERPKGSFSTLEIQRTEQGDSAMYLCASSRDRDYGYTFGSGTRLTVV.